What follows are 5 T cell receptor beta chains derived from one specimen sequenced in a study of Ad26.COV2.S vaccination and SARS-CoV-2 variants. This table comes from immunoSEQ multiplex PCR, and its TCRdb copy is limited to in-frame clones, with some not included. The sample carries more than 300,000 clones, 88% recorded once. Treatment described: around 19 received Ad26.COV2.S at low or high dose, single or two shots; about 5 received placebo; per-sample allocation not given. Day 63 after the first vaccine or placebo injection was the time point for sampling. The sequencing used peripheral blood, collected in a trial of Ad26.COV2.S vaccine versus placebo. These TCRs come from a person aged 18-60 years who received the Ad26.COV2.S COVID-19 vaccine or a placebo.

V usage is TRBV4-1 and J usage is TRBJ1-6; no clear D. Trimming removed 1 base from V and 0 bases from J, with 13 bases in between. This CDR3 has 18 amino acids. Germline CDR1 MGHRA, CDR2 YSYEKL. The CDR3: CASSQGQFLSSYNSPLHF. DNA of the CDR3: TGCGCCAGCAGCCAAGGCCAATTCTTGAGCTCCTATAATTCACCCCTCCACTTT.

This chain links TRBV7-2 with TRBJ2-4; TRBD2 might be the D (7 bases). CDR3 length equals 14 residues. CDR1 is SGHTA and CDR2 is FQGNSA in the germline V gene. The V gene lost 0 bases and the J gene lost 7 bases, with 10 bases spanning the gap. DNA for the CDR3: TGTGCCAGCAGCTTAGCGGGGGGGCGCAACATTCAGTACTTC. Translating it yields CASSLAGGRNIQYF.

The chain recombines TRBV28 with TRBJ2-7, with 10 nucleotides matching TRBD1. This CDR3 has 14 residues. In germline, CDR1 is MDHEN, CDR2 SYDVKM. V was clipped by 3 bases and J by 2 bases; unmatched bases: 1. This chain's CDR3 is CASSFGTGAYEQYF. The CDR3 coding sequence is TGTGCCAGCAGTTTCGGGACAGGGGCCTACGAGCAGTACTTC.

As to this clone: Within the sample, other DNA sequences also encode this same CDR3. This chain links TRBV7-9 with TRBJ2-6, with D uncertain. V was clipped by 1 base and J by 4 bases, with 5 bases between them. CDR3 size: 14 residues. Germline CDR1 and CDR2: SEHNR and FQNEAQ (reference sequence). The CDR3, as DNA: TGTGCCAGCAGCTTAGGGTCCGGGGCCAACGTCCTGACTTTC. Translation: CASSLGSGANVLTF.

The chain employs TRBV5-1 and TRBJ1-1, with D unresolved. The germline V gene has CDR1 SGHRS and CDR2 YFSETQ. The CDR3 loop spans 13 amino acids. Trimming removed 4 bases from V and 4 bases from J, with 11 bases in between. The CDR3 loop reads CASSVSLGTEAFF. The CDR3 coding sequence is TGCGCCAGCAGCGTTAGTCTGGGCACTGAAGCTTTCTTT. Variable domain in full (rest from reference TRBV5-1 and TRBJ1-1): KAGVTQTPRYLIKTRGQQVTLSCSPISGHRSVSWYQQTPGQGLQFLFEYFSETQRNKGNFPGRFSGRQFSNSRSEMNVSTLELGDSALYLCASSVSLGTEAFFGQGTRLTVV.